This TCR beta chain was observed in a study of technical replicates of blood from several donors. Trimming cost V 3 bases and J 0 bases, with 4 bases left between them. Germline-derived CDR1 and CDR2 are SGHNT and YYREEE (reference sequence). The CDR3 contains 13 residues. Using immunoSEQ multiplex PCR, the repertoire was profiled, and TCRdb retains in-frame clones only, with some absent. The table has roughly 79,000 clones, 85% to 95% seen once; the top ten hold about 0.37%. Sequencing input: T cells isolated from PBMCs. The gene calls are TRBV5-4 and TRBJ1-5; D is undetermined. The clonotype comes from a human donor in good health. The CDR3 spells CASSSDSNQPQHF. CDR3 nucleotides: TGTGCCAGCAGCTCAGATAGCAATCAGCCCCAGCATTTT.